The rows below give T cell receptor beta chains drawn from one sample of a study of T cells in Graves' hyperthyroidism and ophthalmopathy. TCRdb reprocessed the multiplex PCR reads via MiXCR and lists one record per CDR3 protein. The repertoire holds about 840,000 distinct CDR3 sequences, roughly 40% seen once, with 8.9% in the top ten. Sequencing used blood. The source of these receptors is a man aged 18 to 29 with Graves' hyperthyroidism. CDR3s include the opening cysteine and the closing phenylalanine or tryptophan. Fields, in order: D gene, J gene, clone size, V gene, CDR3 DNA, CDR3 protein. The D gene is left open where the match is weak. Expanded clones get a size class; other rows say once, few or many, or leave the size out.

>TRBD1|TRBJ2-5|many|TRBV19
TGTGCCAGTAGTATCAAGCCGCCGACAGGGGGCTTAGAGACCCAGTACTTC
CASSIKPPTGGLETQYF
>TRBD1|TRBJ2-7|-|TRBV2
TGTGCCAGCGGGGGGGACAGGGATAGGGAGCAGTACTTC
CASGGDRDREQYF
>-|TRBJ2-5|many|TRBV29-1
TGCAGCGCACTAGGACAGAGCCAAGAGACCCAGTACTTC
CSALGQSQETQYF
>-|TRBJ2-5|few|TRBV7-2
TGTGCCAGCAGCTTACTAACAGGAGGTATGGAGACCCAGTACTTC
CASSLLTGGMETQYF
>TRBD1|TRBJ2-6|-|TRBV15
TGTGCCACCAGCAGTGATCAGGGGGCCGCTGGGGCCAACGTCCTGACTTTC
CATSSDQGAAGANVLTF
>-|TRBJ1-6|few|TRBV5-4
TGTGCCAGCAGCCAAGAAGCCATTGAGTCACCCCTCCACTTT
CASSQEAIESPLHF
>TRBD1|TRBJ1-5|-|TRBV15
TGTGCCATCAACAGGGGGATGAACAATCAGCCCCAGCATTTT
CAINRGMNNQPQHF
>TRBD2|TRBJ2-7|few|TRBV2
TGTGCCAGCAGTGAAGGAAGCCTAGCGGGTTACGAGCAGTACTTC
CASSEGSLAGYEQYF
>-|TRBJ1-1|many|TRBV25-1
TGTGCCAGCAGTGAATTGATTCCCAGGGGCACTGAAGCTTTCTTT
CASSELIPRGTEAFF
>-|TRBJ2-2|-|TRBV7-9
TGTGCCAGCTCACCGGGGGCGACCACCGGGGAGCTGTTTTTT
CASSPGATTGELFF
>-|TRBJ1-1|-|TRBV10-2
TGTGCCAGCAAAGCCAGGGAGGATGAGAACACTGAAGCTTTCTTT
CASKAREDENTEAFF
>-|TRBJ1-5|few|TRBV5-5
TGTGCCAGCACCTCGGAGCCGAGCAATCAGCCCCAGCATTTT
CASTSEPSNQPQHF
>-|TRBJ2-5|many|TRBV9
TGTGCCAGCAGCTCTTCCCGGCCGGAGACCCAGTACTTC
CASSSSRPETQYF
>-|TRBJ1-2|-|TRBV14
TGTGCCAGCAGCCAAGCGGCCGAGTATGGCTACACCTTC
CASSQAAEYGYTF
>-|TRBJ1-1|-|TRBV29-1
TGCAGCGTTGACATCGAGGGGATGGGCGAGGTTTTGGCTTTCTTT
CSVDIEGMGEVLAFF
>TRBD2|TRBJ2-7|few|TRBV7-9
TGTGCCAGCAGCGGGACTAGCGGGGGAGCCTACGAGCAGTACTTC
CASSGTSGGAYEQYF
>TRBD1|TRBJ1-1|once|TRBV2
TGTGCCAGCAGTGAATATGTATACAGGGGTGACACTGAAGCTTTCTTT
CASSEYVYRGDTEAFF
>-|TRBJ1-1|many|TRBV29-1
TGCAGCGTTGAAGATCGAAGAGTCCATGAAGCTTTCTTT
CSVEDRRVHEAFF
>TRBD2|TRBJ2-7|-|TRBV12-3/TRBV12-4
TGTGCCAGCAGTTCCGTGGCGGGGGTAATCGAGCAGTACTTC
CASSSVAGVIEQYF
>-|TRBJ1-1|-|TRBV28
TGTGCCAGCAGTCCCCAGCCGGGGGTCCCTTTCTTT
CASSPQPGVPFF
>-|TRBJ2-7|few|TRBV11-2
TGCGCCAGCAGCCCAGGGACTTTAGCGTACGAGCAGTACTTC
CASSPGTLAYEQYF
>TRBD2|TRBJ2-2|-|TRBV9
TGTGCCAGCAGCGGATCGGGACTAATGGGCGGGGAGCTGTTTTTT
CASSGSGLMGGELFF
>-|TRBJ1-1|-|TRBV9
TGTGCCAGCAGCGCTTCCAAGGGTAGTGGCACTGAAGCTTTCTTT
CASSASKGSGTEAFF
>-|TRBJ1-2|many|TRBV2
TGTGCCAGCAGTAGGGAACAGGGTGGCCATGGCTACACCTTC
CASSREQGGHGYTF
>TRBD1|TRBJ2-7|-|TRBV7-9
TGTGCCAGCCGGGACAGGGGGATCTACGAGCAGTACTTC
CASRDRGIYEQYF
>TRBD2|TRBJ2-2|-|TRBV7-2
TGTGCCAGCAGCTTATTTGGGACTAGCGTAACCGGGGAGCTGTTTTTT
CASSLFGTSVTGELFF
>-|TRBJ1-6|-|TRBV3-1
TGTGCCAGCAGAGGGGTCGATAATTCACCCCTCCACTTT
CASRGVDNSPLHF
>TRBD2|TRBJ2-7|-|TRBV5-1
TGCGCCAGCAGCTGGGCGGGGGACGGGTCCTACGAGCAGTACTTC
CASSWAGDGSYEQYF
>-|TRBJ1-4|many|TRBV20-1
TGCAGTGCGAACAGGGAGCCGAAAGAAAAACTGTTTTTT
CSANREPKEKLFF
>TRBD2|TRBJ2-5|-|TRBV5-4
TGTGCCAGCAGCGTTAGGAGCGGGGGGGAATTACAAGAGACCCAGTACTTC
CASSVRSGGELQETQYF
>-|TRBJ1-3|-|TRBV6-5
TGTGCCAGCATGACCGGGACCGTTGGAAACACCATATATTTT
CASMTGTVGNTIYF
>-|TRBJ2-5|-|TRBV4-1
TGCGCCAGCAGCCAAGGAGTCGGCGGGACCCAGTACTTC
CASSQGVGGTQYF
>-|TRBJ2-7|few|TRBV6-5
TGTGCCAGCAGCCCCCTAGCTAACTACGAGCAGTACTTC
CASSPLANYEQYF
>TRBD2|TRBJ2-7|-|TRBV20-1
TGCAGTGCTAGAGCGGGAGGGATGCTCTCCTACGAGCAGTACTTC
CSARAGGMLSYEQYF
>-|TRBJ2-7|many|TRBV7-6
TGTGCCAGCAGCTCAGAGGGAGAGCAGTACTTC
CASSSEGEQYF
>-|TRBJ2-7|once|TRBV2
TGTGCCAGCAGTGCGGAGGGCAGGGGACAGTACTTC
CASSAEGRGQYF
>-|TRBJ2-2|many|TRBV19
TGTGCCAGTACTCCGACCGAGATTGGTATGGAGCTGTTTTTT
CASTPTEIGMELFF
>-|TRBJ1-2|many|TRBV19
TGTGCCAGTAGTATACCCGGCTATGGCTACACCTTC
CASSIPGYGYTF
>TRBD1|TRBJ2-7|many|TRBV5-1
TGCGCCAGCAGCTTGGGACAGGGAATGTCCTACGAGCAGTACTTC
CASSLGQGMSYEQYF
>-|TRBJ1-5|-|TRBV19
TGTGCCAGTAGTATAGACTGGCATCAGCCCCAGCATTTT
CASSIDWHQPQHF
>-|TRBJ2-5|many|TRBV24-1
TGTGCCACCAGTGATTGGGGAGAGACCCAGTACTTC
CATSDWGETQYF
>-|TRBJ1-4|many|TRBV9
TGTGCCAGCAGCGCGGGGGGCGGGATCGAAAAACTGTTTTTT
CASSAGGGIEKLFF
>TRBD1|TRBJ1-1|-|TRBV7-3
TGTGCCAGCAGCTCCTTCGGGACAGGAGAAGCTTTCTTT
CASSSFGTGEAFF
>-|TRBJ1-4|many|TRBV11-2
TGTGCCAGCAGCTTAGATGGCTACCAGCTGTTTTTT
CASSLDGYQLFF
>-|TRBJ1-2|-|TRBV5-1
TGCGCCAGCAGCTTGGGAGGAGGCGGCCACACCTTC
CASSLGGGGHTF
>TRBD2|TRBJ2-3|-|TRBV24-1
TGTGCCACCAGTGATCCACTAGCGGGCCTCACAGATACGCAGTATTTT
CATSDPLAGLTDTQYF
>TRBD1|TRBJ1-5|-|TRBV6-1
TGTGCCAGCAGTTTAGGACAGGGAACTTGGAGCAATCAGCCCCAGCATTTT
CASSLGQGTWSNQPQHF
>-|TRBJ1-2|-|TRBV9
TGTGCCAGCAAAGACAGTCTCTATGGCTACACCTTC
CASKDSLYGYTF
>TRBD2|TRBJ2-7|-|TRBV13
TGTGCCAGCAGTTACGGGGGACTAGCAGGATACGAGCAGTACTTC
CASSYGGLAGYEQYF
>-|TRBJ1-1|-|TRBV7-9
TGTGCCAGCAGCTCGACGACTAGCGGGGGCACTGAAGCTTTCTTT
CASSSTTSGGTEAFF
>TRBD1|TRBJ1-1|-|TRBV29-1
TGCAGCGCACGGAACAGGGGCCGGAACACTGAAGCTTTCTTT
CSARNRGRNTEAFF
>TRBD1|TRBJ2-2|many|TRBV7-2
TGTGCCAGCAGCTTCCAGGGGGCCGGGGAGCTGTTTTTT
CASSFQGAGELFF
>TRBD1|TRBJ1-2|-|TRBV29-1
TGCAGCGTTGCCGGGGACAGGGCCACCTTC
CSVAGDRATF
>TRBD1|TRBJ1-2|many|TRBV7-9
TGTGCCAGCAGCCCCCCGGGACAGGCTGGCTACACCTTC
CASSPPGQAGYTF
>-|TRBJ2-6|-|TRBV7-2
TGTGCCAGCAGCCCGGAGGGGGGTTCCTCTGGGGCCAACGTCCTGACTTTC
CASSPEGGSSGANVLTF
>TRBD1|TRBJ1-5|-|TRBV29-1
TGCAGCGGGACGGGACAGATGAATCAGCCCCAGCATTTT
CSGTGQMNQPQHF
>-|TRBJ2-7|many|TRBV29-1
TGCAGCGTTCGCGTGGGTACCTACGAGCAGTACTTC
CSVRVGTYEQYF